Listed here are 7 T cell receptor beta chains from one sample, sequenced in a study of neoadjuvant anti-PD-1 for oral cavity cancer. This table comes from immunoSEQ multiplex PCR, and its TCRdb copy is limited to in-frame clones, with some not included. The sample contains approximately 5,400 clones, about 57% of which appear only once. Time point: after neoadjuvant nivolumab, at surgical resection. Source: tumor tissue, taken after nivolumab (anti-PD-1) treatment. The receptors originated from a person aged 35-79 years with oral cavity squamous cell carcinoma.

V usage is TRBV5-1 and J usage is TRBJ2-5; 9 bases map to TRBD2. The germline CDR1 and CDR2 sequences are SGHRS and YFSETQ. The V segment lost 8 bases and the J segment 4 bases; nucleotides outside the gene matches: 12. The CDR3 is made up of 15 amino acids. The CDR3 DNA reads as TGCGCCAGTCACGGGGGAGCGGGAGGCGGAGAGACCCAGTACTTC. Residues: CASHGGAGGGETQYF.

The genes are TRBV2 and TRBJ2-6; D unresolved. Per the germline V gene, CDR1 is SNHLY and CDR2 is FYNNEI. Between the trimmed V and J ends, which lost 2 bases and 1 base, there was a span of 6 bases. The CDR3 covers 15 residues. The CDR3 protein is CASSEMWSGANVLTF. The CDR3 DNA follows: TGTGCCAGCAGTGAAATGTGGTCTGGGGCCAACGTCCTGACTTTC.

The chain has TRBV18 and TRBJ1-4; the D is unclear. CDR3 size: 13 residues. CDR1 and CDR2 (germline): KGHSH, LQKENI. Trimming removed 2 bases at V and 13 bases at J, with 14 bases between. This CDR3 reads CASSPYGEQGLFF. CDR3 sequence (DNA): TGTGCCAGCTCACCATACGGGGAACAAGGACTGTTTTTT.

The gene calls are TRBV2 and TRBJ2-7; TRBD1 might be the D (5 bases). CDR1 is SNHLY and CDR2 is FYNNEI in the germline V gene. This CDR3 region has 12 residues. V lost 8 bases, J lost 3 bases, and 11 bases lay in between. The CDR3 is CASRGANYEQYF. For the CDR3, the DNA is TGTGCCAGCCGTGGGGCAAACTACGAGCAGTACTTC.

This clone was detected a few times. The CDR3 DNA reads TGTGCCAGTAGTAGGGACAGGGGAATGAATCAGCCCCAGCATTTT. Its translation: CASSRDRGMNQPQHF. The chain joins TRBV19 to TRBJ1-5, with 10 bases that match TRBD1. This CDR3 comprises 15 residues. Germline V gene lookup returns CDR1 LNHDA and CDR2 SQIVND (reference sequence). V dropped 4 bases and J dropped 4; count of bases not matched to a gene: 4. Complete variable domain (other parts from reference TRBV19 and TRBJ1-5): DGGITQSPKYLFRKEGQNVTLSCEQNLNHDAMYWYRQDPGQGLRLIYYSQIVNDFQKGDIAEGYSVSREKKESFPLTVTSAQKNPTAFYLCASSRDRGMNQPQHFGDGTRLSIL.

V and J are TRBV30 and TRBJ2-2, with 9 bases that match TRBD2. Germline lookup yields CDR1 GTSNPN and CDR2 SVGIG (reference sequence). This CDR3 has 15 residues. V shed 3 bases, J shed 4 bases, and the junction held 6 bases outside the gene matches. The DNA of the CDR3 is TGTGCCTGGAGGCGGACTAGCGTTGGCACCGGGGAGCTGTTTTTT. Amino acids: CAWRRTSVGTGELFF.

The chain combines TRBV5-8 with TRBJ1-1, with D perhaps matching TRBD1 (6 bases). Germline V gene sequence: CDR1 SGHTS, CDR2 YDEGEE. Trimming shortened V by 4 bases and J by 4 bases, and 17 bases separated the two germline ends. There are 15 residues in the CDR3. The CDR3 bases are TGTGCCAGCAGCGACGAGGGGGGAGGGGTCACTGAAGCTTTCTTT. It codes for CASSDEGGGVTEAFF.